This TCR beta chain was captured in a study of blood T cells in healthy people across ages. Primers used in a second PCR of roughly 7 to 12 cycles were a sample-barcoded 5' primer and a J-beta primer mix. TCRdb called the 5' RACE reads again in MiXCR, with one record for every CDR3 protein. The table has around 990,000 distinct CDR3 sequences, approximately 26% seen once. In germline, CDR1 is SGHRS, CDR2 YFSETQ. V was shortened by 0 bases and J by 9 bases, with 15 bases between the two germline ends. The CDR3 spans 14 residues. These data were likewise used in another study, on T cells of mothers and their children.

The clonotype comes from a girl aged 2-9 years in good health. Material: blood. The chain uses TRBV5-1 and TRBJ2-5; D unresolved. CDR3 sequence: CASSLESGVGPQYF. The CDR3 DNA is TGCGCCAGCAGCTTGGAATCCGGTGTAGGCCCCCAGTACTTC.